This T cell receptor beta chain originates from a study of blood T cell repertoires in COVID-19. The CDR3 loop spans 16 amino acids. J lost 2 bases, V lost 7 bases, and 11 bases had no gene match. CDR1 SGHVS and CDR2 FQNEAQ come from the germline V gene. Clones were sequenced by immunoSEQ multiplex PCR, and TCRdb holds only the in-frame ones, with some missing. The sample has about 140,000 clones, 88% seen once. The chain joins TRBV7-8 to TRBJ1-5, with 7 positions matching TRBD1. What was sequenced was peripheral blood. The clonotype was recovered from a woman between 45 and 60 years old with acute or convalescent COVID-19. The CDR3 DNA sequence: TGTGCCAGCACCTTCCTACAGGGGCTAGGCAATCAGCCCCAGCATTTT. This codes for CASTFLQGLGNQPQHF.